The sequence of this T cell receptor beta chain was determined in a study of blood T cell repertoires in COVID-19. Across the whole study: Sites across the United States, Italy and Spain contributed samples from acute and convalescent COVID-19. PBMCs, B-cell-depleted T cells, or T cells were the source of the cDNA or gDNA that made up the material.

The CDR3 runs to 15 residues. Germline values: CDR1 SNHLY, CDR2 FYNNEI. Trimming left V 5 bases short and J 0 bases short, with 11 bases between. Profiling relied on immunoSEQ multiplex PCR, and the TCRdb table lists in-frame clones only, not all of them. Altogether about 170,000 clones are present, roughly nine tenths being singletons, with the ten largest covering approximately 11%. Seattle cases were enrolled at active infection and followed longitudinally. The sequencing input was peripheral blood. The chain uses TRBV2 and TRBJ1-5; weak D call: TRBD1 (6 bases). This sequence was found in a woman aged 60-75 years with COVID-19, enrolled during active disease. CDR3 DNA sequence: TGTGCCAGCAGTCTCACAGGGTATAGCAATCAGCCCCAGCATTTT. Its protein product is CASSLTGYSNQPQHF.